This T cell receptor (beta chain) comes out of a study of memory CD8 T cells in hepatitis C reinfection. About the study: A couple of donors resolved primary infection, then developed chronic reinfection. Peak reinfection samples were taken 3 to 8 weeks after detection. A positive HCV RNA test after two negatives ≥60 days apart defined reinfection.

TCRdb keeps only in-frame clones here, not all; method: immunoSEQ multiplex PCR. The table has tens of thousands of clones, approximately 90% seen once. Regarding time point: peak reinfection, 3 to 8 weeks after reinfection detection. No in vitro expansion preceded TCR sequencing of the sorted cells. Total naive CD8 T cells were sorted as viable CD3+ CD8+ CD45RO- cells from two donors. Per the germline V gene, CDR1 is SGDLS and CDR2 is YYNGEE. CDR3 length equals 14 residues. V gave up 3 bases and J gave up 4 bases, with 11 bases separating them. This clonotype was obtained from a man younger than 35 with hepatitis C virus infection. The chain joins TRBV9 to TRBJ1-3, with a possible D match to TRBD1 (5 bases). The sequenced material came from naive CD8+ T cells sorted from blood. In nucleotides, the CDR3 is TGTGCCAGCAGCGGCGGGACTGCAGGAAACACCATATATTTT. It codes for CASSGGTAGNTIYF. The full variable domain, rest sourced from reference TRBV9 and TRBJ1-3, is DSGVTQTPKHLITATGQRVTLRCSPRSGDLSVYWYQQSLDQGLQFLIQYYNGEERAKGNILERFSAQQFPDLHSELNLSSLELGDSALYFCASSGGTAGNTIYFGEGSWLTVV.